Sequencing of this T cell receptor beta chain was carried out in a study of Graves' ophthalmopathy and Graves' hyperthyroidism. Overall study findings and caveats: The blood repertoire also included most expanded thyroid clonotypes above 0.001 frequency.

Germline V gene data show CDR1 as SGHAT and CDR2 as FQNNGV. The CDR3 contains 13 residues. Trimming stripped 8 bases from V and 2 bases from J, with 12 bases between. This clonotype was seen ten or more times. The antigen is unknown. Amplifying from RNA transcripts, the study obtained TCR beta CDR3 regions. After a first-round RT-PCR with HTBI primers, a second-round multiplex PCR was run. From the multiplex PCR reads, TCRdb called clonotypes with MiXCR, one entry per CDR3 protein. The sample lists some 520,000 distinct CDR3 sequences, approximately 15% occurring once. The chain combines TRBV11-2 with TRBJ2-5, with D unresolved. Sequenced: blood. This TCR was recovered from a woman aged 25 to 39 with Graves' ophthalmopathy. CDR3: CASGKLIQETQYF. The CDR3 region has the DNA TGTGCCAGCGGCAAACTGATTCAAGAGACCCAGTACTTC.